This TCR beta chain was obtained from a study of blood T cell repertoires in COVID-19. In the study overall: The United States, Italy and Spain were the sources of the acute and convalescent COVID-19 samples. T cells, B-cell-depleted T cells, or PBMCs supplied cDNA or gDNA.

The CDR3 spans 12 residues. The ends were cut back, 10 bases at V and 1 base at J, with 7 bases in the middle. Per germline, CDR1 ENHRY and CDR2 SYGVKD. In the authors' workflow: How many nucleated cells were present was estimated from reference gene primer amplification. The repertoire was sequenced with immunoSEQ multiplex PCR; TCRdb's copy has only in-frame clones and lacks some. V, J and clone size derive from that table, while D and trimming were established from the DNA sequence. The sample gives 100,000 to 150,000 clones, almost 70% of which show up once; about 2.2% is in the top ten. This TCR was sampled from a woman aged 65 to 85 with acute or convalescent COVID-19. Sequencing input: peripheral blood. The V call is TRBV10-3, the J call TRBJ2-2; a possible D gene is TRBD2 (5 bases). The CDR3: CATGLNTGELFF. In nucleotides, the CDR3 is TGTGCCACCGGACTGAACACCGGGGAGCTGTTTTTT.